This record concerns one T cell receptor (beta chain) sequence. What it recognizes is unknown. The data were taken from a study of blood T cells in healthy people across ages. The germline V and J ends were trimmed by 4 bases and 8 bases, with 17 bases remaining between them. CDR3 length: 14 residues. From germline, CDR1 is LNHDA and CDR2 SQIVND (reference sequence). Next came a second PCR, run for about 7 to 12 cycles, which used a sample-barcoded 5' primer along with a J-beta primer mix. Unique molecular identifiers of 12 random nucleotides labeled each cDNA. One entry per CDR3 protein results from TCRdb running MiXCR on the 5' RACE reads. Among approximately 810,000 distinct CDR3 sequences listed, around 28% were seen once. Findings and caveats of the study: Versus aged donors, long-lived donors had higher diversity and more naive CD4+ cells.

The sequencing input was blood. This TCR came from a woman older than 75 in good health. V is TRBV19 and J is TRBJ1-2; D not certain. CDR3 in amino acids: CASSTFAEPGGYTF. CDR3 nucleotide sequence: TGTGCCAGTAGTACTTTCGCGGAGCCGGGGGGCTACACCTTC.